This T cell receptor beta chain was sequenced for a study of cytomegalovirus exposure and HLA in healthy donors. Researchers ran the PCR with 60 Vbeta and 13 Jbeta primers. The data were produced by immunoSEQ multiplex PCR, yet TCRdb's version contains in-frame clones alone and is incomplete. There are some 150,000 clones in the sample; around three quarters occur only once, and approximately 7% lies in the top ten. Germline CDR1 and CDR2: SGHNT and YYREEE (reference sequence). The CDR3 sequence is 17 residues long. With 3 bases clipped from V and 0 bases from J, the junction kept 9 bases outside the gene matches. Study-wide points: In a later analysis, HLA-associated TCR beta chains were more clonally expanded than equally common others. In presence/absence analyses, roughly uniform sequencing depth across donors was assumed. When a later analysis was performed, an Asian-associated ancestry cluster reportedly had fewer N-insertions than the approximately 690-donor mean. Previously analyzed data showed that most TCR beta V segments were productive at a frequency of about 87% or about 30%.

Of note for this clone: Its antigen is not identified.

Sequencing used PBMCs. The TCR originated in a man in his forties in good health and CMV-seropositive. The J gene is TRBJ2-1, the V gene TRBV5-4, with 7 bases fitting TRBD1. The CDR3 protein is CASSSELNRGSYNEQFF. The CDR3 bases are TGTGCCAGCAGCTCCGAGTTAAACAGGGGCTCCTACAATGAGCAGTTCTTC.